Listed below are T cell receptor beta chains from one sample, sequenced in a study of T-cell reconstitution after alpha-beta-depleted transplantation in children. TCRdb analysed the PCR reads with MiXCR anew, one entry per CDR3 protein. The sample includes 150,000 to 200,000 distinct CDR3 sequences, over 8.5% of them seen just once. Sequencing used PBMCs, obtained before TCRalphabeta/CD19-depleted stem cell transplant. These receptors were collected from a boy between 2 and 10 years old with acute myeloid leukemia, due to receive a stem cell transplant. The CDR3 runs from the conserved cysteine through the conserved F or W.

>15|TRBV20-1
CSAQDFQLNTGELFF
>14|TRBV28
CASGTGTGRYGYTF
>15|TRBV9
CASSARSATNEKLFF
>13|TRBV24-1
CATTDTVNTEAFF
>15|TRBV3-1
CASSLRGGGEEKLFF
>16|TRBV14
CASSPRSAGTYNEQFF
>12|TRBV3-1
CASSQASNEQFF
>15|TRBV7-9
CASSKPGTGTYEQYF
>11|TRBV7-8
CASSLSYEQFF
>11|TRBV28
CASRQGDTQYF
>12|TRBV5-1
CASRTYTDTQYF
>15|TRBV4-1
CASSQGRDSNQPQHF
>14|TRBV9
CASSLGGASYEQYF
>18|TRBV5-1
CASSLMGSASSGANVLTF
>15|TRBV3-1
CASSLTTGGGTEAFF
>15|TRBV5-1
CASSWGSGVQKTQYF
>14|TRBV5-4
CASSLQGKSYGYTF
>17|TRBV6-5
CASSYSVRGGIYNEQFF
>16|TRBV20-1
CSARPRLAGIYNEQFF
>15|TRBV24-1
CATSEGTRYTGELFF
>16|TRBV28
CASSRDRGLLTGELFF
>13|TRBV6-6
CASNLAGVGTQYF
>14|TRBV5-1
CASSRGTGRNEQFF
>18|TRBV7-3
CASSLNPHQATSTDTQYF
>15|TRBV5-1
CASTLALAGAVEQFF
>13|TRBV29-1
CSVLGTENEKLFF
>15|TRBV10-1
CASRSSEGAYNEQFF
>15|TRBV5-1
CASSLMHASNYGYTF
>16|TRBV5-6
CASSLVRLAVQETQYF
>14|TRBV5-1
CASSASPGDQPQHF
>14|TRBV29-1
CSVGSGQGRIGYTF
>19|TRBV6-5
CASSYSITLAGGPRNEQFF
>15|TRBV27
CASSLSSGGTDTQYF
>16|TRBV27
CASSLSWGRNNQPQHF
>14|TRBV20-1
CSARGGQNQETQYF
>14|TRBV5-1
CASSPSGGNYEQYF
>18|TRBV3-1
CASSRQTGVTGDGNTIYF
>14|TRBV5-1
CASTREISDTEAFF
>14|TRBV6-5
CASSYGGGRETQYF
>15|TRBV14
CASSQVSSGSGEQFF
>14|TRBV9
CASSHGGTNQPQHF
>16|TRBV5-1
CASSPGTSGGHNEQFF
>17|TRBV4-1
CASSQSGTGGNTGELFF
>14|TRBV7-2
CASIPQQGTGEAFF
>14|TRBV7-9
CASSFSLGGDIQYF
>13|TRBV28
CASSRTYTDTQYF
>16|TRBV12-3/TRBV12-4
CASSFAPDTTYYGYTF
>13|TRBV3-1
CASSQLQDSGYTF
>15|TRBV2
CASNDRTGGLQPQHF
>13|TRBV7-9
CASSLGTSNEQFF
>17|TRBV5-1
CASSLQPGLAEYYEQFF
>15|TRBV4-1
CASSYRAGGRNEQFF
>14|TRBV20-1
CSARDQGLGETQYF
>13|TRBV20-1
CSAPRGESDTQHF
>13|TRBV2
CAIRDSTNYGYTF